This T cell receptor beta chain was sequenced during a study of control samples from healthy donors and cancer patients (dated by TCRdb to about 2020). V was cut back by 2 bases and J by 0 bases, leaving a gap of 8 bases between them. The CDR3 runs 15 residues from the cysteine to the phenylalanine. The CDR3 DNA has 45 bases and is translated from base 1. The germline V gene (reference sequence) sets CDR1 to LNHNV and CDR2 to YYDKDF. Libraries were made using the immunoSEQ multiplex PCR assay. TCRdb obtained this table from immuneACCESS and retained in-frame rearrangements with V and J assigned. These tables miss some clones; where compared with another copy, unresolved V genes account for less than half of the shortfall, and the remainder is unexplained. A total of about 150,000 clones appear in this sample, 75% to 95% of them only once. The ten top clones hold approximately 3.4% of the sample. To note about this clone: No antigen is known for it. Base qualities are not recorded, but no much larger clone differs from it by a single base.

Sequencing was done on a sample of blood. The sequence links TRBV15 to TRBJ1-5; TRBD1 is perhaps the D gene, given 5 matching bases. The sequence was collected from a man aged 30-40 years in good health. The CDR3 region reads CATSRQGYSNQPQHF. The nucleotide sequence is given as TGTGCCACCAGCAGACAGGGTTATAGCAATCAGCCCCAGCATTTT.